These 28 T cell receptor beta chains came from one sample sequenced in a study of blood T cell repertoires in COVID-19 (dated by TCRdb to 2020 to 2022). The library was obtained by the immunoSEQ multiplex PCR assay. The clones in this table, taken by TCRdb from immuneACCESS, are in-frame only. Not every clone is retained; where verified, under half of the shortfall comes from an unresolved V gene, and the cause of the rest is unknown. Here the sample has about 250,000 clones; 85% occur a single time. The ten largest clonotypes hold approximately 8.6% of the sample. Sample: PBMCs or T cells enriched from blood (not recorded which). The origin of the receptors is a woman between 50 and 59 years old with acute COVID-19.

The chain links TRBV7-9 to TRBJ1-4; tentatively, D is TRBD1 (5 bases). Germline CDR1 SEHNR, CDR2 FQNEAQ (reference sequence). V lost 5 bases and J 3 bases, leaving 13 bases between the germline ends. CDR3 length: 15 amino acids. The CDR3 nucleotides are TGTGCCAGCAGCCCCCGGGGGGAGGCTAATGAAAAACTGTTTTTT. Amino acids: CASSPRGEANEKLFF.

This clone was seen only once. As DNA, the CDR3 is TGTGCCTGGAGTTCCTTCGACAGGTTCTATCAGCCCCAGCATTTT. Protein sequence: CAWSSFDRFYQPQHF. This chain connects TRBV30 to TRBJ1-5; possible D gene TRBD1, 6 bases. The CDR3 loop spans 15 amino acids. CDR1 is GTSNPN, CDR2 SVGIG, per germline (reference sequence). Trimming shortened V by 2 bases and J by 5 bases, and 16 bases separated the two germline ends. Looking up the rest from reference TRBV30 and TRBJ1-5 gives the full variable domain: SQTIHQWPATLVQPVGSPLSLECTVEGTSNPNLYWYRQAAGRGLQLLFYSVGIGQISSEVPQNLSASRPQDRQFILSSKKLLLSDSGFYLCAWSSFDRFYQPQHFGDGTRLSIL.

The chain couples TRBV3-1 (or the pseudogene TRBV3-2) to TRBJ2-1; TRBD2 matches 14 bases. The CDR3 extends over 18 amino acids. The trim removed 1 base at V and 5 bases at J, leaving 7 bases unmatched. Looked up from germline, CDR1 is LGHDT and CDR2 is YNNKEL (reference sequence). The CDR3 here is CASSQGLAGGPRNNEQFF. The CDR3, as DNA: TGTGCCAGCAGCCAAGGACTAGCGGGGGGGCCGAGGAACAATGAGCAGTTCTTC.

This rearrangement joins TRBV12-5 to TRBJ1-4, with D unresolved. From germline, CDR1 is LGHNT and CDR2 FRNRAP. The CDR3 extends over 16 amino acids. The ends were cut back, 0 bases at V and 0 bases at J, with 8 bases in the middle. The DNA of the CDR3 is TGTGCTAGTGGTTTGGTAGTCGGAGCAACTAATGAAAAACTGTTTTTT. Its translation: CASGLVVGATNEKLFF.

CDR3 sequence reads: CASSPAQGRAFF. DNA for the CDR3: TGTGCCAGCAGCCCTGCCCAGGGTCGAGCTTTCTTT. The chain is built from TRBV7-6 and TRBJ1-1; possible D gene TRBD1, 5 bases. V was shortened by 5 bases and J by 10 bases, with 14 bases between the two germline ends. The CDR3 covers 12 residues. Germline CDR1 reads SGHVS; CDR2 reads FNYEAQ.

The genes are TRBV27 and TRBJ1-4; no clear D. Germline V gene lookup returns CDR1 MNHEY and CDR2 SMNVEV (reference sequence). The CDR3 runs 14 residues. The V end was cut by 6 bases, the J end by 2 bases, with 10 bases between. The CDR3 reads CASSRGWTNEKLFF. The CDR3 region has the DNA TGTGCCAGCAGCCGAGGATGGACTAATGAAAAACTGTTTTTT. Looking up the rest from reference TRBV27 and TRBJ1-4 gives the full variable domain: EAQVTQNPRYLITVTGKKLTVTCSQNMNHEYMSWYRQDPGLGLRQIYYSMNVEVTDKGDVPEGYKVSRKEKRNFPLILESPSPNQTSLYFCASSRGWTNEKLFFGSGTQLSVL.

The chain has TRBV5-1 and TRBJ1-6; no firm D call. CDR3 length equals 16 residues. V was shortened by 0 bases and J by 7 bases, with 14 bases between the two germline ends. The germline V gene encodes CDR1 SGHRS and CDR2 YFSETQ. The CDR3 region has the DNA TGCGCCAGCAGCTTGGAGGAGAGCGCTCCCAATTCACCCCTCCACTTT. Translating it yields CASSLEESAPNSPLHF.

V gene TRBV12-3 or TRBV12-4 combines with J gene TRBJ1-2; D perhaps matches TRBD1 (5 bases). The CDR3 covers 13 residues. Trimming took 4 bases from V and 4 from J, leaving 10 bases between them. CDR3 amino acids: CASSSRAIYGYTF. In nucleotides, the CDR3 is TGTGCCAGCAGTTCCAGGGCCATCTATGGCTACACCTTC.

This clone occurred a few times. The chain employs TRBV27 and TRBJ2-7; 10 bases agree with TRBD1. Per the germline V gene, CDR1 is MNHEY and CDR2 is SMNVEV (reference sequence). The CDR3 runs to 16 residues. The trim removed 6 bases at V and 0 bases at J, leaving 8 bases unmatched. The CDR3 is CASSPIGTGASYEQYF. CDR3 DNA sequence: TGTGCCAGCAGCCCGATTGGGACAGGGGCCTCCTACGAGCAGTACTTC.

The J gene is TRBJ2-1, the V gene TRBV6-6, with 7 bases lining up with TRBD2. The germline V gene has CDR1 MNHNY and CDR2 SVGAGI (reference sequence). CDR3 size: 14 residues. The V and J ends lost 11 bases and 2 bases, in that order; junction bases with no gene match: 9. The CDR3, as DNA: TGTGCCTCGGGGGGAGTCGAGGCCTACAATGAGCAGTTCTTC. It encodes CASGGVEAYNEQFF.

The V and J genes are TRBV7-8 and TRBJ1-5; TRBD1 matches at 12 bases. There are 20 residues in the CDR3. J gave up 1 base and V 5 bases, and 15 bases lay outside the gene matches. CDR1 and CDR2 (germline): SGHVS, FQNEAQ. For the CDR3, the DNA is TGTGCCAGCAGCACTACACCGGGACAGGGGGCGCTGAGAAGCAATCAGCCCCAGCATTTT. Protein product: CASSTTPGQGALRSNQPQHF.

This rearrangement joins TRBV6-5 to TRBJ1-6, with 8 nucleotides matching TRBD1. The germline gives CDR1 MNHEY, CDR2 SVGAGI. This CDR3 comprises 15 residues. Losses at the gene ends were 6 bases for V and 9 bases for J; bases not matched to a gene: 10. DNA of the CDR3: TGTGCCAGCAGCAGAAACGGACAGGGAGGTTCACCCCTCCACTTT. Translated, it gives CASSRNGQGGSPLHF.

CDR3 DNA sequence: TGTGCCAGCGCCCCGGCGGAGCGACCCATATATTTT. It specifies CASAPAERPIYF. The chain carries TRBV3-1 (or the pseudogene TRBV3-2) and TRBJ1-3; no firm D call. V lost 8 bases to trimming and J lost 11 bases, with 16 bases between them. The germline gives CDR1 LGHDT, CDR2 YNNKEL (reference sequence). The CDR3 has 12 residues.

The gene calls are TRBV19 and TRBJ1-2, with unresolved D. The CDR3 is 13 residues long. Trimming stripped 7 bases from V and 4 bases from J, with 13 bases between. From germline, CDR1 is LNHDA and CDR2 SQIVND (reference sequence). The CDR3 region is CASTPGLGYGYTF. The CDR3 bases are TGTGCCAGTACTCCGGGTCTAGGCTATGGCTACACCTTC.

V and J are TRBV11-2 and TRBJ1-2; D call uncertain. Germline V gene lookup returns CDR1 SGHAT and CDR2 FQNNGV. Trimming took off 2 bases at V and 4 bases at J, with 8 bases between the two ends. There are 13 residues in the CDR3. Written as DNA, the CDR3 is TGTGCCAGCAGCTTAAATCGGGGCTATGGCTACACCTTC. It yields the protein CASSLNRGYGYTF.

This clone was picked up one time. V is TRBV18 and J is TRBJ1-1; TRBD1 aligns across 7 bases. The junction had 8 bases not matched to a gene; V was cut back by 4 bases and J by 3 bases. The CDR3 is made up of 15 amino acids. Germline V gene lookup returns CDR1 KGHSH and CDR2 LQKENI. CDR3 sequence: CASSLQGGAHTEAFF. The CDR3 nucleotides read TGTGCCAGCTCACTCCAGGGGGGCGCTCACACTGAAGCTTTCTTT.

In its sample, this clone was seen a few times. The rearrangement links TRBV30 to TRBJ1-1, with a tentative D call TRBD1 (6 bases). Germline V gene data show CDR1 as GTSNPN and CDR2 as SVGIG (reference sequence). Trimming left V 5 bases short and J 4 bases short, with 14 bases between. This CDR3 comprises 13 residues. Written as DNA, the CDR3 is TGTGCCTGGTCAACAGGGAGTCCCACTGAAGCTTTCTTT. It is translated as CAWSTGSPTEAFF.

V is TRBV5-4 and J is TRBJ2-7; TRBD1 matches 7 bases. Germline V gene data show CDR1 as SGHNT and CDR2 as YYREEE (reference sequence). The CDR3 runs to 15 residues. J was trimmed by 7 bases and V by 4 bases; bases with no gene match: 14. The CDR3 spells CASSPTTGSVGEQYF. The CDR3 nucleotides read TGTGCCAGCAGCCCCACGACAGGGTCGGTCGGGGAGCAGTACTTC. Full variable domain (remainder filled in from reference TRBV5-4 and TRBJ2-7): ETGVTQSPTHLIKTRGQQVTLRCSSQSGHNTVSWYQQALGQGPQFIFQYYREEENGRGNFPPRFSGLQFPNYSSELNVNALELDDSALYLCASSPTTGSVGEQYFGPGTRLTVT.

The V call is TRBV24-1, the J call TRBJ2-1; maybe TRBD1 (6 bases). V lost 4 bases and J 6 bases, leaving 18 bases between the germline ends. The CDR3 contains 16 residues. Per the germline V gene, CDR1 is KGHDR and CDR2 is SFDVKD. In nucleotides, the CDR3 is TGTGCCACCAGTGACCCAGCGGCGGACAGTTCCAATGAGCAGTTCTTC. Translation: CATSDPAADSSNEQFF.

The chain is built from TRBV12-3 or TRBV12-4 and TRBJ2-5, with 8 bases matching TRBD1. The CDR3 is 12 amino acids. V lost 6 bases and J lost 4; bases outside the gene matches: 1. CDR3: CASSRGRETQYF. DNA of the CDR3: TGTGCCAGCAGCAGGGGGCGAGAGACCCAGTACTTC.

This clone was counted between two and nine times. The chain joins TRBV18 to TRBJ2-1; D might be TRBD1 (6 bases). Germline V gives CDR1 KGHSH, CDR2 LQKENI. V was trimmed by 0 bases and J by 4 bases, leaving 13 bases between them. The CDR3 has 16 residues. CDR3 nucleotide sequence: TGTGCCAGCTCACCACCAACAGGGCAAGGGTACAATGAGCAGTTCTTC. It translates to CASSPPTGQGYNEQFF. Full variable domain (rest looked up from reference TRBV18 and TRBJ2-1): NAGVMQNPRHLVRRRGQEARLRCSPMKGHSHVYWYRQLPEEGLKFMVYLQKENIIDESGMPKERFSAEFPKEGPSILRIQQVVRGDSAAYFCASSPPTGQGYNEQFFGPGTRLTVL.

At least ten counts were recorded for this clone. The chain is built from TRBV25-1 and TRBJ2-7; D ambiguous. This CDR3 spans 15 amino acids. V shed 1 base and J shed 6 bases, with 16 bases lying between them. The V gene's germline CDR1 is MGHDK and CDR2 SYGVNS. CDR3 sequence reads: CASSELVGPGSEQYF. The CDR3, as DNA: TGTGCCAGCAGTGAATTAGTTGGTCCAGGCTCCGAGCAGTACTTC.

The chain employs TRBV10-3 and TRBJ1-1, with 11 bases aligning to TRBD1. J lost 10 bases, V lost 6 bases, and 4 bases had no gene match. In germline, CDR1 is ENHRY, CDR2 SYGVKD. The CDR3 covers 12 residues. CDR3 sequence reads: CAIRAGTGGAFF. CDR3 sequence (DNA): TGTGCCATCAGAGCCGGGACAGGGGGAGCTTTCTTT.

The V call is TRBV27, the J call TRBJ1-2; D not certain. Trimming stripped 5 bases from V and 5 bases from J, with 15 bases between. The CDR3 length is 14 residues. CDR1 MNHEY and CDR2 SMNVEV come from the germline V gene (reference sequence). The DNA for the CDR3 is TGTGCCAGCAGTGCACGTTCAACGGGGTATGGCTACACCTTC. Its protein product is CASSARSTGYGYTF.

The genes are TRBV5-4 and TRBJ2-1; 9 bases fit TRBD2. The V gene's germline CDR1 is SGHNT and CDR2 YYREEE (reference sequence). The CDR3 runs 15 residues. Germline trimming cut 4 bases from V and 4 bases from J; bases unmatched to any gene: 6. Here the CDR3 reads CASSTRSGGYNEQFF. The CDR3 DNA sequence: TGTGCCAGCAGCACCCGGAGCGGGGGGTACAATGAGCAGTTCTTC.

V is TRBV19 and J is TRBJ1-1, with TRBD1 as a possible D gene (5 bases). Germline CDR1 LNHDA, CDR2 SQIVND (reference sequence). V was cut by 3 bases and J by 6 bases, with 14 bases left in between. The CDR3 runs 14 residues. The CDR3 DNA reads as TGTGCCAGTAGTATCGTTGGGCGGGGCCCTGAAGCTTTCTTT. Its protein is CASSIVGRGPEAFF.

This clone came up a few times. J is TRBJ1-4 and V is TRBV5-1; 11 bases agree with TRBD1. Germline CDR1 and CDR2: SGHRS and YFSETQ. The length of the CDR3 is 18 residues. Trimming cost V 4 bases and J 5 bases; bases outside gene matches: 13. The chain's CDR3 is CASSRISGTGGENEKLFF. The CDR3 nucleotides read TGCGCCAGCAGCAGAATATCCGGGACAGGGGGAGAGAATGAAAAACTGTTTTTT.

The CDR3 reads CASSLDRTGGQSYGYTF. The DNA of the CDR3 is TGTGCCAGCAGCTTAGATAGGACAGGGGGCCAAAGCTATGGCTACACCTTC. V and J are TRBV11-3 and TRBJ1-2; 11 nucleotides agree with TRBD1. The germline gives CDR1 SGHNT, CDR2 YENEEA. This CDR3 comprises 17 residues. V shed 0 bases, J shed 4 bases, and the junction held 7 bases outside the gene matches.